This T cell receptor beta chain comes out of a study of glioma-infiltrating T cells after dendritic cell vaccination. Study overall: Dendritic cell vaccination trial patients had either newly diagnosed or recurrent glioblastoma. At biweekly intervals, patients got three intradermal dendritic cell vaccine injections.

Germline V gene sequence: CDR1 KGHSH, CDR2 LQKENI. The germline V and J ends were trimmed by 6 bases and 11 bases, with 22 bases remaining between them. CDR3 length: 14 residues. The repertoire was sequenced with immunoSEQ multiplex PCR; TCRdb's copy has only in-frame clones and lacks some. The sample yields 50,000 to 80,000 clones, 80% to 85% seen once. Sample: blood, taken before dendritic cell vaccination. The rearrangement links TRBV18 to TRBJ1-1; possibly TRBD1 for D (6 bases). This TCR derives from a human donor with glioblastoma. Here the CDR3 reads CASSELRDIPGAFF. CDR3 nucleotide sequence: TGTGCCAGCTCCGAACTCCGGGACATCCCCGGGGCTTTCTTT.